The rows below give T cell receptor beta chains drawn from one sample of a study of cytomegalovirus exposure and HLA in healthy donors. TCRdb keeps only in-frame clones here, not all; method: immunoSEQ multiplex PCR. The profile covers more than 110,000 clones, with 79% appearing a single time and approximately 1% taken by the ten largest. Specimen: PBMCs. The source of these receptors is a man in his late teens or twenties in good health and CMV-seronegative. Both conserved end residues are part of each CDR3. The D gene is left open where the match is weak. The size field is filled for only some rows; it gives once, few, many or a size class.

j_gene: TRBJ2-2
len: 15
d_gene: TRBD2
v_gene: TRBV6-4
abundance: .
CDR3nt: TGTGCCAGCAAACACTTAGCGGGGGAAACCGGGGAGCTGTTTTTT
CDR3aa: CASKHLAGETGELFF

j_gene: TRBJ2-3
len: 20
d_gene: TRBD2
v_gene: TRBV4-1
abundance: .
CDR3nt: TGCGCCAGCAGCCAAGACAGCATACGGACTAGCGGGGGCCAAGGAGATACGCAGTATTTT
CDR3aa: CASSQDSIRTSGGQGDTQYF

j_gene: TRBJ1-2
len: 12
d_gene: TRBD1
v_gene: TRBV2
abundance: .
CDR3nt: TGTGCCAGCAGCGGGACAGGGACGGGCTACACCTTC
CDR3aa: CASSGTGTGYTF

j_gene: TRBJ1-6
len: 16
d_gene: TRBD1
v_gene: TRBV9
abundance: .
CDR3nt: TGTGCCAGCAGCGCAGGGGGGCCGCTTGCTAATTCACCCCTCCACTTT
CDR3aa: CASSAGGPLANSPLHF

j_gene: TRBJ1-3
len: 15
d_gene: TRBD1
v_gene: TRBV27
abundance: .
CDR3nt: TGTGCCAGCAGTCCGACAGGGGCCTCTGGAAACACCATATATTTT
CDR3aa: CASSPTGASGNTIYF

j_gene: TRBJ2-7
len: 14
d_gene: .
v_gene: TRBV5-8
abundance: .
CDR3nt: TGTGCCAGCAGCTGGGGGGACAGTCGCTACGAGCAGTACTTC
CDR3aa: CASSWGDSRYEQYF

j_gene: TRBJ1-4
len: 15
d_gene: .
v_gene: TRBV5-4
abundance: .
CDR3nt: TGTGCCAGCAGCTTCTCAGATGCAACTAATGAAAAACTGTTTTTT
CDR3aa: CASSFSDATNEKLFF

j_gene: TRBJ2-3
len: 15
d_gene: TRBD2
v_gene: TRBV6-5
abundance: .
CDR3nt: TGTGCCAGCAGTTTGGGACTAGCGGGGGGCGGTACGCAGTATTTT
CDR3aa: CASSLGLAGGGTQYF

j_gene: TRBJ1-1
len: 13
d_gene: .
v_gene: TRBV15
abundance: .
CDR3nt: TGTGCCACCAGCAGAGGTCGGGGCACTGAAGCTTTCTTT
CDR3aa: CATSRGRGTEAFF

j_gene: TRBJ1-1
len: 14
d_gene: .
v_gene: TRBV7-2
abundance: .
CDR3nt: TGTGCCAGCAGCTTAGCGGGGGGTAACACTGAAGCTTTCTTT
CDR3aa: CASSLAGGNTEAFF

j_gene: TRBJ2-7
len: 12
d_gene: .
v_gene: TRBV7-9
abundance: .
CDR3nt: TGTTCCAGCAGCTTAGGAGCCTACGAGCAGTACTTC
CDR3aa: CSSSLGAYEQYF

j_gene: TRBJ2-5
len: 15
d_gene: TRBD1
v_gene: TRBV5-1
abundance: .
CDR3nt: TGCGCCAGCAGCTTGGCGACAGGGGATGGTGAGACCCAGTACTTC
CDR3aa: CASSLATGDGETQYF

j_gene: TRBJ2-7
len: 15
d_gene: TRBD1
v_gene: TRBV5-1
abundance: .
CDR3nt: TGCGCCAGCAGCTCGACTGACAGGGAGCCCTACGAGCAGTACTTC
CDR3aa: CASSSTDREPYEQYF

j_gene: TRBJ1-2
len: 16
d_gene: TRBD1
v_gene: TRBV19
abundance: .
CDR3nt: TGTGCCAGTAGCCCCTCAACCGGGACAGGGATATATGGCTACACCTTC
CDR3aa: CASSPSTGTGIYGYTF

j_gene: TRBJ2-3
len: 17
d_gene: TRBD2
v_gene: TRBV14
abundance: .
CDR3nt: TGTGCCAGCAGCCAACAAAGGACTAGCGGGGGGGGAGATACGCAGTATTTT
CDR3aa: CASSQQRTSGGGDTQYF

j_gene: TRBJ2-3
len: 15
d_gene: .
v_gene: TRBV5-1
abundance: .
CDR3nt: TGCGCCAGCAGCTCAGGGACACGGATTACAGATACGCAGTATTTT
CDR3aa: CASSSGTRITDTQYF

j_gene: TRBJ1-2
len: 15
d_gene: .
v_gene: TRBV6-5
abundance: .
CDR3nt: TGTGCCAGCAGTAAACACAGGGTGGAGGACTATGGCTACACCTTC
CDR3aa: CASSKHRVEDYGYTF

j_gene: TRBJ2-1
len: 16
d_gene: .
v_gene: TRBV6-5
abundance: .
CDR3nt: TGTGCCAGCAGTTACTCGAGTTGGGCCTCCTACAATGAGCAGTTCTTC
CDR3aa: CASSYSSWASYNEQFF

j_gene: TRBJ1-1
len: 13
d_gene: TRBD1
v_gene: TRBV19
abundance: .
CDR3nt: TGTGCCAGCTCACAGCAGGGGGCTGGTGAAGCTTTCTTT
CDR3aa: CASSQQGAGEAFF

j_gene: TRBJ2-7
len: 12
d_gene: .
v_gene: TRBV6-6
abundance: few
CDR3nt: TGTGCCAGCAGGCGAGGTTCCTACGAGCAGTACTTC
CDR3aa: CASRRGSYEQYF

j_gene: TRBJ1-4
len: 15
d_gene: .
v_gene: TRBV5-6
abundance: once
CDR3nt: TGTGCCAGCAGCTCCAGGGGCACGGAATGGAAAAAACTGTTTTTT
CDR3aa: CASSSRGTEWKKLFF

j_gene: TRBJ1-2
len: 15
d_gene: .
v_gene: TRBV9
abundance: .
CDR3nt: TGTGCCAGCAGCCCTTACGGGACTCGGGGCTATGGCTACACCTTC
CDR3aa: CASSPYGTRGYGYTF

j_gene: TRBJ1-2
len: 13
d_gene: TRBD1
v_gene: TRBV2
abundance: .
CDR3nt: TGTGCCAGCAGTGGGGGGACAGGTTATGGCTACACCTTC
CDR3aa: CASSGGTGYGYTF

j_gene: TRBJ2-7
len: 14
d_gene: TRBD2
v_gene: TRBV9
abundance: .
CDR3nt: TGTGCCAGCAGCGTAGACGGCTGGGGGGGAGAGCAGTACTTC
CDR3aa: CASSVDGWGGEQYF

j_gene: TRBJ1-1
len: 13
d_gene: .
v_gene: TRBV4-1
abundance: .
CDR3nt: TGCGCCAGCAGCCAAACCCTGAGGACTGAAGCTTTCTTT
CDR3aa: CASSQTLRTEAFF

j_gene: TRBJ1-4
len: 14
d_gene: .
v_gene: TRBV30
abundance: .
CDR3nt: TGTGCCTGGAGCACGCAGGGAACTAATGAAAAACTGTTTTTT
CDR3aa: CAWSTQGTNEKLFF

j_gene: TRBJ1-2
len: 13
d_gene: TRBD1
v_gene: TRBV25-1
abundance: .
CDR3nt: TGTGCCAGCAGACAAGGGGGCGACTATGGCTACACCTTC
CDR3aa: CASRQGGDYGYTF

j_gene: TRBJ2-3
len: 19
d_gene: TRBD2
v_gene: TRBV7-6
abundance: .
CDR3nt: TGTGCCAGCAGTTTACTGACCGGGACTACTCCCTCTAGCACAGATACGCAGTATTTT
CDR3aa: CASSLLTGTTPSSTDTQYF

j_gene: TRBJ1-5
len: 14
d_gene: TRBD1
v_gene: TRBV27
abundance: .
CDR3nt: TGTGCCAGCAGTCCCGACAGGGGTAATCAGCCCCAGCATTTT
CDR3aa: CASSPDRGNQPQHF

j_gene: TRBJ1-2
len: 16
d_gene: .
v_gene: TRBV6-5
abundance: .
CDR3nt: TGTGCCAGCAGTTACTCGCGACAGGTCTTTAACTATGGCTACACCTTC
CDR3aa: CASSYSRQVFNYGYTF

j_gene: TRBJ2-2
len: 13
d_gene: .
v_gene: TRBV19
abundance: .
CDR3nt: TGTGCCAGTAGTATGGCCAACACCGGGGAGCTGTTTTTT
CDR3aa: CASSMANTGELFF

j_gene: TRBJ1-5
len: 18
d_gene: .
v_gene: TRBV5-4
abundance: .
CDR3nt: TGTGCCAGCAGCCAAGAAAACGGACAGCTGTATAGCAATCAGCCCCAGCATTTT
CDR3aa: CASSQENGQLYSNQPQHF

j_gene: TRBJ1-2
len: 16
d_gene: TRBD1
v_gene: TRBV6-5
abundance: once
CDR3nt: TGTGCCAGCAGTTACACTCAGACAGGGGGCGGCTATGGCTACACCTTC
CDR3aa: CASSYTQTGGGYGYTF

j_gene: TRBJ2-5
len: 15
d_gene: TRBD1
v_gene: TRBV7-3
abundance: .
CDR3nt: TGTGCCAGCAGCTTAGGGACAGGGATAGCCGAGACCCAGTACTTC
CDR3aa: CASSLGTGIAETQYF

j_gene: TRBJ1-3
len: 13
d_gene: .
v_gene: TRBV13
abundance: .
CDR3nt: TGTGCCAGCAGCGGGGCAGGAGGAAACACCATATATTTT
CDR3aa: CASSGAGGNTIYF

j_gene: TRBJ1-6
len: 16
d_gene: TRBD1
v_gene: TRBV5-1
abundance: .
CDR3nt: TGCGCCAGCAGCTCTTACGACAGGGGGCGGAATTCACCCCTCCACTTT
CDR3aa: CASSSYDRGRNSPLHF

j_gene: TRBJ1-1
len: 11
d_gene: .
v_gene: TRBV20-1
abundance: .
CDR3nt: TGCAGTGCCACGACTGTTCTTGGAGCTTTCTTT
CDR3aa: CSATTVLGAFF

j_gene: TRBJ1-1
len: 14
d_gene: TRBD1
v_gene: TRBV5-1
abundance: .
CDR3nt: TGCGCCAGTGGAACAGGGGTTGCCGACACTGAAGCTTTCTTT
CDR3aa: CASGTGVADTEAFF

j_gene: TRBJ2-7
len: 15
d_gene: .
v_gene: TRBV6-5
abundance: .
CDR3nt: TGTGCCAGCAGTACCCCGACTGCCGGGACATACGAGCAGTACTTC
CDR3aa: CASSTPTAGTYEQYF

j_gene: TRBJ2-7
len: 14
d_gene: TRBD1
v_gene: TRBV7-2
abundance: .
CDR3nt: TGTGCCAGCAGCTCCGGGACAGGTCTCTACGAGCAGTACTTC
CDR3aa: CASSSGTGLYEQYF

j_gene: TRBJ1-5
len: 14
d_gene: TRBD1
v_gene: TRBV6-6
abundance: .
CDR3nt: TGTGCCAGCAGTTACGGACAGGGGTTACGGCCCCAGCATTTT
CDR3aa: CASSYGQGLRPQHF

j_gene: TRBJ2-4
len: 15
d_gene: .
v_gene: TRBV19
abundance: once
CDR3nt: TGTGCCAGTAGTATGCTAGGGGTAGCCAAAAACATTCAGTACTTC
CDR3aa: CASSMLGVAKNIQYF

j_gene: TRBJ1-1
len: 11
d_gene: TRBD1
v_gene: TRBV30
abundance: .
CDR3nt: TGTGCCTGGGACCCCAGGGGGCAAGCTTTCTTT
CDR3aa: CAWDPRGQAFF

j_gene: TRBJ1-5
len: 14
d_gene: .
v_gene: TRBV5-5
abundance: .
CDR3nt: TGTGCCAGCAGCCCGTGGCGGAGCAATCAGCCCCAGCATTTT
CDR3aa: CASSPWRSNQPQHF

j_gene: TRBJ2-1
len: 20
d_gene: TRBD2
v_gene: TRBV18
abundance: .
CDR3nt: TGTGCCAGCTCACCAACGGGACTAGCGGGGCGAGCCAGCTCCTACAATGAGCAGTTCTTC
CDR3aa: CASSPTGLAGRASSYNEQFF

j_gene: TRBJ1-1
len: 12
d_gene: .
v_gene: TRBV6-5
abundance: .
CDR3nt: TGTGCCAGCACCGGGACTGACACTGAAGCTTTCTTT
CDR3aa: CASTGTDTEAFF

j_gene: TRBJ2-2
len: 16
d_gene: .
v_gene: TRBV6-1
abundance: few
CDR3nt: TGTGCCAGCAGTGAATCCGCTAGCGTGGGGTCCGGGGAGCTGTTTTTT
CDR3aa: CASSESASVGSGELFF

j_gene: TRBJ1-3
len: 15
d_gene: .
v_gene: TRBV5-1
abundance: .
CDR3nt: TGCGCCAGCAGCTTCCAGGGGAGCTCTGGAAACACCATATATTTT
CDR3aa: CASSFQGSSGNTIYF

j_gene: TRBJ1-1
len: 13
d_gene: .
v_gene: TRBV6-5
abundance: few
CDR3nt: TGTGCCAGCAGTGAAGTCGGGAACACTGAAGCTTTCTTT
CDR3aa: CASSEVGNTEAFF

j_gene: TRBJ2-3
len: 16
d_gene: .
v_gene: TRBV4-1
abundance: .
CDR3nt: TGCGCCAGCAGCCAAGTAGGAGGCTGGAGCACAGATACGCAGTATTTT
CDR3aa: CASSQVGGWSTDTQYF

j_gene: TRBJ1-4
len: 14
d_gene: .
v_gene: TRBV6-5
abundance: .
CDR3nt: TGTGCCAGCAGTTACGTGTCAGGAAATGAAAAACTGTTTTTT
CDR3aa: CASSYVSGNEKLFF

j_gene: TRBJ1-6
len: 15
d_gene: TRBD1
v_gene: TRBV6-5
abundance: .
CDR3nt: TGTGCCAGCAGGACAGGGAAGGCCCTCAATTCACCCCTCCACTTT
CDR3aa: CASRTGKALNSPLHF

j_gene: TRBJ2-2
len: 13
d_gene: TRBD1
v_gene: TRBV10-2
abundance: .
CDR3nt: TGCGCCAGCACCCAGGGGGCCCCCGGGGAGCTGTTTTTT
CDR3aa: CASTQGAPGELFF